The clone carrying this T cell receptor (beta chain) was seen a handful of times. Its specificity is unknown. V shed 6 bases and J shed 2 bases, with 8 bases lying between them. The CDR3 is made up of 13 amino acids. In germline, CDR1 is SGHAT, CDR2 FQNNGV. The record originates from a study of cytomegalovirus exposure and HLA in healthy donors. About the study: A prior study identified 117 million unique TCR beta sequences from 150 million to 200 million T cells.

The PCR contained 60 Vbeta and 13 Jbeta primers. Sequenced by immunoSEQ multiplex PCR; TCRdb stores in-frame clones only, minus some. This sample carries 100,000 or so clones, around 60% of them seen once, and the ten largest clones take about 3.8%. Findings of the study overall: When a later analysis compared HLA-associated TCR beta chains with equally common others, the HLA-associated chains turned out to be more clonally expanded and to have lower generation probabilities.

What was sequenced was PBMCs. This sequence was found in a young man in good health and CMV-seropositive. V is TRBV11-2 and J is TRBJ1-3; D gene ambiguous. CDR3 sequence reads: CASRLTAGNTIYF. CDR3 DNA: TGTGCCAGCAGGTTAACAGCTGGAAACACCATATATTTT. Supplemented by reference TRBV11-2 and TRBJ1-3, the full variable domain reads EAGVAQSPRYKIIEKRQSVAFWCNPISGHATLYWYQQILGQGPKLLIQFQNNGVVDDSQLPKDRFSAERLKGVDSTLKIQPAKLEDSAVYLCASRLTAGNTIYFGEGSWLTVV.